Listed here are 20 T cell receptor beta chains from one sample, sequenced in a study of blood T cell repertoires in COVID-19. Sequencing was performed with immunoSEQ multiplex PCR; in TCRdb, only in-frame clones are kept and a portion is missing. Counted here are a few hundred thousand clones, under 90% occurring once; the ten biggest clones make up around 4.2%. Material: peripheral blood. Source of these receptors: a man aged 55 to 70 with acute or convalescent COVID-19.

Here the CDR3 DNA reads TGTGCCAGTAGTATTGATCTAGACAGGGTGAGAAGGCCCCAGCATTTT. Its protein is CASSIDLDRVRRPQHF. The genes are TRBV19 and TRBJ1-5, with 7 positions matching TRBD1. Germline V lookup: CDR1 LNHDA, CDR2 SQIVND (reference sequence). The ends lost 3 bases at V and 9 bases at J; junction bases unmatched: 14. The CDR3 length is 16 residues.

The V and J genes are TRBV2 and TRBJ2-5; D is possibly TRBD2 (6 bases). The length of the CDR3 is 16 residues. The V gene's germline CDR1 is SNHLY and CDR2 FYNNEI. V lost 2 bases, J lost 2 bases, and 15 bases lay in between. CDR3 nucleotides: TGTGCCAGCAGTGAACGGGGGACGGTTCGACAAGAGACCCAGTACTTC. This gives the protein CASSERGTVRQETQYF.

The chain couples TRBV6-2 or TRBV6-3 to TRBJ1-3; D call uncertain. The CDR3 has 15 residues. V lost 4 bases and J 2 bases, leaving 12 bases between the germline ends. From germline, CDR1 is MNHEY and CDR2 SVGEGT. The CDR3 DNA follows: TGTGCCAGCAGTTTTCTCCAGGCTACTGGAAACACCATATATTTT. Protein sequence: CASSFLQATGNTIYF.

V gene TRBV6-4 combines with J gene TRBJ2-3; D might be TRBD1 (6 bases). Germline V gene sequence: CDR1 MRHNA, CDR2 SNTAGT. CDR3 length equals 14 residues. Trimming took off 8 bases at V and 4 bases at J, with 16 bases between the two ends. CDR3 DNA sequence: TGTGCCAGCGCGATAAGGGGGTTCTCAGATACGCAGTATTTT. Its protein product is CASAIRGFSDTQYF.

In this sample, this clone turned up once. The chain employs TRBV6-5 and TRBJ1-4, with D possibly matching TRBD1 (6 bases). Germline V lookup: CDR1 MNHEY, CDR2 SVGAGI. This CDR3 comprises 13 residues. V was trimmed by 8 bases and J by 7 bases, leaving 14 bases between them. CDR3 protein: CASYRQGTEKLFF. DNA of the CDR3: TGTGCCAGCTACCGGCAGGGGACTGAAAAACTGTTTTTT.

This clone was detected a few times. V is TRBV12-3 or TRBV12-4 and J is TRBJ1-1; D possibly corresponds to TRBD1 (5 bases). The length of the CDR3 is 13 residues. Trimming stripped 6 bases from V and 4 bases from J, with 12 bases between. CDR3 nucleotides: TGTGCCAGCAGCTGGGGAGGGGCCACTGAAGCTTTCTTT. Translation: CASSWGGATEAFF.

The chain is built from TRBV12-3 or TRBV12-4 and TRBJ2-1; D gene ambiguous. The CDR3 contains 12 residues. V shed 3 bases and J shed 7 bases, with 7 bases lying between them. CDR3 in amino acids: CASSLLLNEQFF. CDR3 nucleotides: TGTGCCAGCAGTTTGTTACTAAATGAGCAGTTCTTC.

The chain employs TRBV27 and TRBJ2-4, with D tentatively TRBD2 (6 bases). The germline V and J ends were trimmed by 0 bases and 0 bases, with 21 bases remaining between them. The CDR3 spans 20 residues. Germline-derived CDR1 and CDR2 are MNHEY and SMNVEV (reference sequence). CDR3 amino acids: CASSLSLREAPNIAKNIQYF. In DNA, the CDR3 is TGTGCCAGCAGTTTATCCCTCAGGGAGGCTCCAAATATAGCCAAAAACATTCAGTACTTC.

This CDR3 reads CASSLAAGTGSYEQYF. The CDR3 DNA sequence: TGTGCCAGCAGCTTAGCCGCCGGGACAGGGAGCTACGAGCAGTACTTC. The genes are TRBV11-2 and TRBJ2-7; TRBD1 matches 9 bases. V trimming: 1 base; J trimming: 3 bases; junction bases outside the gene matches: 7. Germline V CDR1 and CDR2: SGHAT, FQNNGV. CDR3 length equals 16 residues.

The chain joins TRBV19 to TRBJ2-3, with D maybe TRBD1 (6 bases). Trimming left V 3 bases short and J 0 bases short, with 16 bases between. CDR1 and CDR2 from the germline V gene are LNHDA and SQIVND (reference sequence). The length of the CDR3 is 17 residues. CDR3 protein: CASSIAPGAPSTDTQYF. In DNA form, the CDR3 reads TGTGCCAGTAGTATTGCCCCAGGGGCCCCTAGCACAGATACGCAGTATTTT.

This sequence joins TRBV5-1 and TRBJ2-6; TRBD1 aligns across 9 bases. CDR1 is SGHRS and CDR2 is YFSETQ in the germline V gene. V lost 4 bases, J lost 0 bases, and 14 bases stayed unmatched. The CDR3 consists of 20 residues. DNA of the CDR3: TGCGCCAGCAGCCCCGAGGGGCCCGGGACAGGGAGCTCTGGGGCCAACGTCCTGACTTTC. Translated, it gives CASSPEGPGTGSSGANVLTF. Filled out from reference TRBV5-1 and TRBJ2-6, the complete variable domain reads KAGVTQTPRYLIKTRGQQVTLSCSPISGHRSVSWYQQTPGQGLQFLFEYFSETQRNKGNFPGRFSGRQFSNSRSEMNVSTLELGDSALYLCASSPEGPGTGSSGANVLTFGAGSRLTVL.

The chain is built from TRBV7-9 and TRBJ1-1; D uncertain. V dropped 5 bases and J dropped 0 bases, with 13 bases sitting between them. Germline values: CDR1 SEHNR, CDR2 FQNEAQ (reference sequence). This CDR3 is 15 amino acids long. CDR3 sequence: CASSIRYSLNTEAFF. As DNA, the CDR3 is TGTGCCAGCAGCATTAGGTACAGTTTGAACACTGAAGCTTTCTTT.

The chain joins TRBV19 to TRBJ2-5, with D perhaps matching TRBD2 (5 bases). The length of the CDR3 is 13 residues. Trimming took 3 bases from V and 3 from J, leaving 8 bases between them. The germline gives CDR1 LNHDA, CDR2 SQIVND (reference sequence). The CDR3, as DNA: TGTGCCAGTAGTATTACTAGGAAAGAGACCCAGTACTTC. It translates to CASSITRKETQYF.

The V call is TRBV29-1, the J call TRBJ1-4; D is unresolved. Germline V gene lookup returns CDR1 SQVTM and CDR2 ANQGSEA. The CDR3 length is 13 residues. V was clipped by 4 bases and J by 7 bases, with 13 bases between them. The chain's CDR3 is CSVVQTAGEKLFF. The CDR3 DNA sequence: TGCAGCGTTGTCCAAACGGCGGGTGAAAAACTGTTTTTT. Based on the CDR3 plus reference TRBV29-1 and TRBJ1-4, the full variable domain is SAVISQKPSRDICQRGTSLTIQCQVDSQVTMMFWYRQQPGQSLTLIATANQGSEATYESGFVIDKFPISRPNLTFSTLTVSNMSPEDSSIYLCSVVQTAGEKLFFGSGTQLSVL.

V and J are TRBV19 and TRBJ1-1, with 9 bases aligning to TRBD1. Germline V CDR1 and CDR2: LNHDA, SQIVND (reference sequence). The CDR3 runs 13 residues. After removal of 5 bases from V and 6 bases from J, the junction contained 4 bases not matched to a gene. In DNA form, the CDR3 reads TGTGCCAGTAGTGTCCGACAGGGGGCTGAAGCTTTCTTT. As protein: CASSVRQGAEAFF.

In DNA, the CDR3 is TGTGCCATCAGGGGACAGGGCTCTCCATTGGGTTTCTTT. This sequence encodes CAIRGQGSPLGFF. This sequence joins TRBV10-3 and TRBJ1-1; 9 bases are a match to TRBD1. Germline V gene data show CDR1 as ENHRY and CDR2 as SYGVKD. With 6 bases clipped from V and 13 bases from J, the junction kept 12 bases outside the gene matches. This CDR3 spans 13 amino acids.

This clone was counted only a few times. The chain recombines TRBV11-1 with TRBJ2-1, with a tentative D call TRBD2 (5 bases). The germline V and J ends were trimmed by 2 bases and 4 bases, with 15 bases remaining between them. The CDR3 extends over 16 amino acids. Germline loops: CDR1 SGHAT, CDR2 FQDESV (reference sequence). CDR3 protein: CASSLKTSSGYNEQFF. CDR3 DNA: TGTGCCAGCAGCTTAAAAACATCCTCGGGATACAATGAGCAGTTCTTC. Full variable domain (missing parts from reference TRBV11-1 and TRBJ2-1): EAEVAQSPRYKITEKSQAVAFWCDPISGHATLYWYRQILGQGPELLVQFQDESVVDDSQLPKDRFSAERLKGVDSTLKIQPAELGDSAMYLCASSLKTSSGYNEQFFGPGTRLTVL.

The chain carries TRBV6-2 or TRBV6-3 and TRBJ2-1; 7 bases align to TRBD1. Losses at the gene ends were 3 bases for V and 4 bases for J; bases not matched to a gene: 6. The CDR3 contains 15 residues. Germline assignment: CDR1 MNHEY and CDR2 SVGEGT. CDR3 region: CASSYVRGRYNEQFF. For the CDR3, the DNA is TGTGCCAGCAGTTATGTGAGGGGGCGTTACAATGAGCAGTTCTTC.

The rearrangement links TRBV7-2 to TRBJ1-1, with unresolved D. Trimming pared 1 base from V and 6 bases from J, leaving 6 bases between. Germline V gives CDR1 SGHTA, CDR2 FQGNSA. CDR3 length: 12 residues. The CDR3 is CASSLVAPEAFF. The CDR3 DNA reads TGTGCCAGCAGCTTAGTGGCCCCTGAAGCTTTCTTT.

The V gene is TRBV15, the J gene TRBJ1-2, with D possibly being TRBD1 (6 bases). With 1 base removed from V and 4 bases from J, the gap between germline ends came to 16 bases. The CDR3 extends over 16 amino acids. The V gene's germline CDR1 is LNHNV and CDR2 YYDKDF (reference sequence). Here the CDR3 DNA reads TGTGCCACCAGCAGAGGCCGGACAGCACCCGTCTATGGCTACACCTTC. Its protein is CATSRGRTAPVYGYTF.